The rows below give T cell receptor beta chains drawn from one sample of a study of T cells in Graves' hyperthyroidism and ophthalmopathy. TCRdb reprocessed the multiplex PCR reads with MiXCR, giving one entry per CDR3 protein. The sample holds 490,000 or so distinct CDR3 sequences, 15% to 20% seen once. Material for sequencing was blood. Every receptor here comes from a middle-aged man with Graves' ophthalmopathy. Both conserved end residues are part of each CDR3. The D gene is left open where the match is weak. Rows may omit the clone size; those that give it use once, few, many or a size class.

DNA: TGTGCCAGCAGCTTAGATGAGGGTTGGTACGAGCAGTACTTC; CDR3: CASSLDEGWYEQYF; V: TRBV7-9; D: NA; size: many; J: TRBJ2-7
DNA: TGTGCCAGCAGTTCTAGCGGGAGTCGTGGCAATGAGCAGTTCTTC; CDR3: CASSSSGSRGNEQFF; V: TRBV6-2/TRBV6-3; D: TRBD2; size: NA; J: TRBJ2-1
DNA: TGTGCCAGCAGGGGGACAGGGGCGAATAGCAATCAGCCCCAGCATTTT; CDR3: CASRGTGANSNQPQHF; V: TRBV2; D: TRBD1; size: NA; J: TRBJ1-5
DNA: TGTGCCAGCAGCCCTGTGACAGGGGCTACCGGGGAGCTGTTTTTT; CDR3: CASSPVTGATGELFF; V: TRBV7-2; D: TRBD1; size: many; J: TRBJ2-2
DNA: TGTGCCAGCAGGTCCGGGACTAGCGGGGGAGGCGATGAGCAGTTCTTC; CDR3: CASRSGTSGGGDEQFF; V: TRBV7-9; D: TRBD2; size: many; J: TRBJ2-1
DNA: TGTGCCAGCAGTTTAGTTGGCCTGGGGGGCTACACCTTC; CDR3: CASSLVGLGGYTF; V: TRBV12-3/TRBV12-4; D: NA; size: NA; J: TRBJ1-2
DNA: TGTGCCAGCAGGGCGGAACAGAATAATTCACCCCTCCACTTT; CDR3: CASRAEQNNSPLHF; V: TRBV6-1; D: NA; size: NA; J: TRBJ1-6
DNA: TGTGCCAGCAACGTACTGACAGGGCTCTATGGCTACACCTTC; CDR3: CASNVLTGLYGYTF; V: TRBV28; D: TRBD1; size: NA; J: TRBJ1-2
DNA: TGTGCCAGCAGTGAGGGCTGGGTCGGATCACCCCTCCACTTT; CDR3: CASSEGWVGSPLHF; V: TRBV25-1; D: NA; size: NA; J: TRBJ1-6
DNA: TGTGCCAGCAGTTTTGCTCATGGGGGAAATACTGAAGCTTTCTTT; CDR3: CASSFAHGGNTEAFF; V: TRBV12-3/TRBV12-4; D: NA; size: many; J: TRBJ1-1
DNA: TGTGCCAGTAGTATAGATGGACAGGGTAAGCCCTACGAGCAGTACTTC; CDR3: CASSIDGQGKPYEQYF; V: TRBV19; D: TRBD1; size: NA; J: TRBJ2-7
DNA: TGTGCCAGCAGCTTTCCCCGGGGGGGCCTGGGGACCCAGTACTTC; CDR3: CASSFPRGGLGTQYF; V: TRBV5-5; D: TRBD2; size: NA; J: TRBJ2-5
DNA: TGTGCCAGCAGTTTGTTAGCGGGAGGGAACGAGCAGTACTTC; CDR3: CASSLLAGGNEQYF; V: TRBV28; D: TRBD2; size: many; J: TRBJ2-7
DNA: TGTGCCATCAGTGACCACAGGGTGCCAACGGGGAGCTACACCTTC; CDR3: CAISDHRVPTGSYTF; V: TRBV10-3; D: NA; size: NA; J: TRBJ1-2
DNA: TGTGCCAGCAGTGAAAGTCTGGTGGGGGGGCGAGGCGGGGAGCTGTTTTTT; CDR3: CASSESLVGGRGGELFF; V: TRBV6-1; D: NA; size: few; J: TRBJ2-2
DNA: TGTGCCTGGAGTGGCGACAGGGCTGTTTACGAGCAGTACTTC; CDR3: CAWSGDRAVYEQYF; V: TRBV30; D: TRBD1; size: NA; J: TRBJ2-7
DNA: TGTGCCAGCAGCTTGCGGCGGGAACGCACAGATACGCAGTATTTT; CDR3: CASSLRRERTDTQYF; V: TRBV7-2; D: NA; size: many; J: TRBJ2-3
DNA: TGTGCCAGCTCACCACTGACAGGGAAGGGCACAGATACGCAGTATTTT; CDR3: CASSPLTGKGTDTQYF; V: TRBV18; D: TRBD1; size: few; J: TRBJ2-3
DNA: TGCGCCAGCAGCGGGGGGCGAGCTGGCGGCACAGATACGCAGTATTTT; CDR3: CASSGGRAGGTDTQYF; V: TRBV5-1; D: NA; size: NA; J: TRBJ2-3
DNA: TGCGCCAGCAGCCAAGTAGGGGTAGCTTTCTTT; CDR3: CASSQVGVAFF; V: TRBV4-1; D: NA; size: NA; J: TRBJ1-1
DNA: TGTGCCAGCAGCCCACTCCCGACTAGCGGTATACCCTACGAGCAGTACTTC; CDR3: CASSPLPTSGIPYEQYF; V: TRBV7-9; D: TRBD2; size: once; J: TRBJ2-7
DNA: TGCGCCAGCAGCCGTACAGGGGACCCCGGGGAGCTGTTTTTT; CDR3: CASSRTGDPGELFF; V: TRBV5-1; D: TRBD1; size: NA; J: TRBJ2-2